The clone carrying this T cell receptor beta chain was recorded many times. What it recognizes is unknown. The data were taken from a study of response to subunit inactivated influenza vaccine. Study observations and caveats: Authors suggested each seasonal influenza vaccination recruits few new T cells.

Each CDR3 protein gets one entry after TCRdb re-called the RT-PCR reads with MiXCR. The sample includes 550,000 to 600,000 distinct CDR3 sequences, 10% to 15% of them seen just once. CDR3 length: 15 amino acids. Germline CDR1 and CDR2: SGHAT and FQNNGV. Trimming at V came to 1 base and at J to 6 bases, leaving 5 bases not matched to a gene. The gene calls are TRBV11-2 and TRBJ1-2; 10 nucleotides agree with TRBD1. The material sequenced was PBMCs from blood, taken on the day of vaccination. This clonotype was sampled from a man in his fifties who received an inactivated influenza vaccine. This CDR3 is CASSLGDRGVDGYTF. The CDR3 coding sequence is TGTGCCAGCAGCTTAGGGGACAGGGGAGTTGATGGCTACACCTTC.